A selection of T cell receptor beta chains follows, all from one sample in a study of PD-L1 blockade in urothelial cancer. Measured with immunoSEQ multiplex PCR; TCRdb has only the in-frame clones, and not every one. The table lists tens of thousands of clones, more than 85% of them singletons. This material consisted of PBMCs, taken around atezolizumab (anti-PD-L1) treatment. The receptors originated from a man between 50 and 59 years old with urothelial cancer. Each CDR3 is given with its conserved first and last residue. The order of the fields is D gene, clone size, J gene, V gene, CDR3 protein, CDR3 DNA. The D gene is left open where the match is weak. A clone size is listed for some rows: how often the clone was seen (once, few, many), or a class if it is expanded.

d_gene: NA; abundance: NA; j_gene: TRBJ2-7; v_gene: TRBV4-3; CDR3aa: CASSQEGSGSYEQYF; CDR3nt: TGCGCCAGCAGCCAAGAGGGTAGCGGCTCCTACGAGCAGTACTTC
d_gene: NA; abundance: once; j_gene: TRBJ2-1; v_gene: TRBV7-9; CDR3aa: CASSYGSRAQRSYNEQFF; CDR3nt: TGTGCCAGCAGCTACGGTAGCAGGGCCCAGAGGTCCTACAATGAGCAGTTCTTC
d_gene: TRBD1; abundance: NA; j_gene: TRBJ2-4; v_gene: TRBV7-9; CDR3aa: CASSLAPGQGAKNIQYF; CDR3nt: TGTGCCAGCAGCTTAGCACCGGGACAGGGGGCCAAAAACATTCAGTACTTC
d_gene: TRBD2; abundance: NA; j_gene: TRBJ2-1; v_gene: TRBV5-1; CDR3aa: CASSLGGREYNEQFF; CDR3nt: TGCGCCAGCAGCTTGGGAGGGAGGGAATACAATGAGCAGTTCTTC
d_gene: NA; abundance: NA; j_gene: TRBJ1-6; v_gene: TRBV10-2; CDR3aa: CASGGEGTQAGSPLHF; CDR3nt: TGCGCCAGCGGGGGGGAGGGTACGCAGGCGGGATCACCCCTCCACTTT
d_gene: NA; abundance: NA; j_gene: TRBJ2-7; v_gene: TRBV7-8; CDR3aa: CASSPDTYEQYF; CDR3nt: TGTGCCAGCAGCCCGGACACCTACGAGCAGTACTTC
d_gene: NA; abundance: NA; j_gene: TRBJ1-4; v_gene: TRBV11-2; CDR3aa: CASSLGDRSGEKLFF; CDR3nt: TGTGCCAGCAGCCTGGGTGACAGAAGTGGGGAAAAACTGTTTTTT
d_gene: NA; abundance: NA; j_gene: TRBJ1-4; v_gene: TRBV6-1; CDR3aa: CASSEDPGGYEKLFF; CDR3nt: TGTGCCAGCAGCGAAGACCCCGGGGGGTATGAAAAACTGTTTTTT
d_gene: TRBD1; abundance: NA; j_gene: TRBJ1-1; v_gene: TRBV5-6; CDR3aa: CASSLTGGMNTEAFF; CDR3nt: TGTGCCAGCAGCTTGACAGGGGGCATGAACACTGAAGCTTTCTTT
d_gene: TRBD1; abundance: NA; j_gene: TRBJ2-7; v_gene: TRBV9; CDR3aa: CASSKGADEQYF; CDR3nt: TGTGCCAGCAGCAAGGGGGCGGACGAGCAGTACTTC
d_gene: TRBD2; abundance: NA; j_gene: TRBJ2-7; v_gene: TRBV10-3; CDR3aa: CAIRVAGDLSSYEQYF; CDR3nt: TGTGCCATCCGGGTAGCGGGTGATTTAAGCTCCTACGAGCAGTACTTC
d_gene: TRBD1; abundance: NA; j_gene: TRBJ1-2; v_gene: TRBV4-2; CDR3aa: CASSQELALGQSNYGYTF; CDR3nt: TGTGCCAGCAGCCAAGAATTAGCTTTGGGACAGTCTAACTATGGCTACACCTTC
d_gene: NA; abundance: NA; j_gene: TRBJ2-3; v_gene: TRBV9; CDR3aa: CASTGSTDTQYF; CDR3nt: TGTGCCAGCACGGGGAGCACAGATACGCAGTATTTT
d_gene: NA; abundance: NA; j_gene: TRBJ2-6; v_gene: TRBV6-5; CDR3aa: CASSYSGDSGANVLTF; CDR3nt: TGTGCCAGCAGTTACTCCGGGGACTCTGGGGCCAACGTCCTGACTTTC
d_gene: TRBD2; abundance: NA; j_gene: TRBJ2-3; v_gene: TRBV19; CDR3aa: CASSIERLAGGLVTDTQYF; CDR3nt: TGTGCCAGTAGTATAGAGAGGCTAGCGGGGGGGCTGGTAACAGATACGCAGTATTTT
d_gene: NA; abundance: NA; j_gene: TRBJ1-5; v_gene: TRBV5-5; CDR3aa: CASSTREPNQPQHF; CDR3nt: TGTGCCAGCAGCACCCGGGAGCCAAATCAGCCCCAGCATTTT
d_gene: TRBD1; abundance: NA; j_gene: TRBJ1-5; v_gene: TRBV4-1; CDR3aa: CASSQDHRGGNQPQHF; CDR3nt: TGCGCCAGCAGCCAAGATCACAGGGGTGGCAATCAGCCCCAGCATTTT
d_gene: TRBD2; abundance: NA; j_gene: TRBJ2-1; v_gene: TRBV25-1; CDR3aa: CASSESGLDPYNEQFF; CDR3nt: TGTGCCAGCAGTGAATCTGGACTAGATCCCTACAATGAGCAGTTCTTC
d_gene: TRBD2; abundance: few; j_gene: TRBJ2-1; v_gene: TRBV6-1; CDR3aa: CASSDIAGGYNEQFF; CDR3nt: TGTGCCAGCAGTGATATAGCGGGAGGCTACAATGAGCAGTTCTTC
d_gene: NA; abundance: NA; j_gene: TRBJ1-4; v_gene: TRBV27; CDR3aa: CASSRTAIRQNEKLFF; CDR3nt: TGTGCCAGCAGCCGGACAGCTATAAGGCAAAATGAAAAACTGTTTTTT
d_gene: NA; abundance: NA; j_gene: TRBJ2-1; v_gene: TRBV9; CDR3aa: CASSVAFKRHEQFF; CDR3nt: TGTGCCAGCAGCGTAGCTTTTAAGCGGCATGAGCAGTTCTTC
d_gene: TRBD2; abundance: NA; j_gene: TRBJ2-3; v_gene: TRBV7-2; CDR3aa: CASSFASGNRDTQYF; CDR3nt: TGTGCCAGCAGCTTTGCTAGCGGCAATAGGGATACGCAGTATTTT
d_gene: NA; abundance: NA; j_gene: TRBJ2-3; v_gene: TRBV5-1; CDR3aa: CASSLAQGSTDTQYF; CDR3nt: TGCGCCAGCAGCTTGGCACAGGGATCAACAGATACGCAGTATTTT
d_gene: NA; abundance: NA; j_gene: TRBJ1-2; v_gene: TRBV27; CDR3aa: CASSRNGGDYGYTF; CDR3nt: TGTGCCAGCAGTCGCAACGGGGGGGACTATGGCTACACCTTC
d_gene: TRBD1; abundance: NA; j_gene: TRBJ2-2; v_gene: TRBV5-1; CDR3aa: CASSLRQGNTGELFF; CDR3nt: TGCGCCAGCAGCCTGCGACAGGGCAATACCGGGGAGCTGTTTTTT
d_gene: NA; abundance: NA; j_gene: TRBJ2-7; v_gene: TRBV21-1; CDR3aa: CASSKGGSGKVYEQYF; CDR3nt: TGTGCCAGCAGCAAAGGAGGTAGCGGGAAGGTCTACGAGCAGTACTTC
d_gene: TRBD1; abundance: NA; j_gene: TRBJ1-4; v_gene: TRBV27; CDR3aa: CASSFNGRRTGGEKLFF; CDR3nt: TGTGCCAGCAGTTTTAATGGTCGGAGGACAGGGGGAGAAAAACTGTTTTTT
d_gene: NA; abundance: NA; j_gene: TRBJ1-5; v_gene: TRBV10-1; CDR3aa: CASSVGVNQPQHF; CDR3nt: TGCGCCAGCAGTGTCGGTGTCAATCAGCCCCAGCATTTT
d_gene: NA; abundance: NA; j_gene: TRBJ1-2; v_gene: TRBV19; CDR3aa: CASSITGVDYGYTF; CDR3nt: TGTGCCAGTAGTATTACAGGAGTCGACTATGGCTACACCTTC
d_gene: TRBD2; abundance: NA; j_gene: TRBJ2-2; v_gene: TRBV12-5; CDR3aa: CASGLVAAGGTGELFF; CDR3nt: TGTGCTAGTGGTTTGGTAGCAGCGGGAGGCACCGGGGAGCTGTTTTTT
d_gene: TRBD2; abundance: NA; j_gene: TRBJ2-1; v_gene: TRBV27; CDR3aa: CASSAGRENNEQFF; CDR3nt: TGTGCCAGCAGTGCGGGGCGGGAGAACAATGAGCAGTTCTTC
d_gene: TRBD2; abundance: NA; j_gene: TRBJ2-1; v_gene: TRBV15; CDR3aa: CATSRSRASGPDEQFF; CDR3nt: TGTGCCACCAGCAGGAGTAGGGCTAGCGGTCCTGATGAGCAGTTCTTC
d_gene: NA; abundance: NA; j_gene: TRBJ1-2; v_gene: TRBV5-5; CDR3aa: CASSLVPGSNYGYTF; CDR3nt: TGTGCCAGCAGCTTGGTCCCGGGGAGTAACTATGGCTACACCTTC
d_gene: TRBD1; abundance: NA; j_gene: TRBJ1-5; v_gene: TRBV27; CDR3aa: CASSLRDRSQPQHF; CDR3nt: TGTGCCAGCAGTTTAAGGGACAGGAGTCAGCCCCAGCATTTT
d_gene: TRBD2; abundance: NA; j_gene: TRBJ2-3; v_gene: TRBV11-3; CDR3aa: CASSSPTLAGVTDTQYF; CDR3nt: TGTGCCAGCAGCTCCCCGACCCTAGCGGGGGTCACAGATACGCAGTATTTT
d_gene: NA; abundance: few; j_gene: TRBJ1-3; v_gene: TRBV7-9; CDR3aa: CASSLDQGNTIYF; CDR3nt: TGTGCCAGCAGCTTAGATCAAGGAAACACCATATATTTT
d_gene: TRBD1; abundance: NA; j_gene: TRBJ1-2; v_gene: TRBV5-6; CDR3aa: CASSFEWTGEDYGYTF; CDR3nt: TGTGCCAGCAGCTTTGAATGGACAGGAGAGGACTATGGCTACACCTTC
d_gene: NA; abundance: NA; j_gene: TRBJ2-2; v_gene: TRBV27; CDR3aa: CASSPYQGTTGELFF; CDR3nt: TGTGCCAGCAGTCCCTACCAGGGGACCACCGGGGAGCTGTTTTTT
d_gene: NA; abundance: NA; j_gene: TRBJ1-3; v_gene: TRBV18; CDR3aa: CASSPRALSGNTIYF; CDR3nt: TGTGCCAGCTCACCACGAGCGCTAAGCGGAAACACCATATATTTT
d_gene: TRBD2; abundance: NA; j_gene: TRBJ2-2; v_gene: TRBV2; CDR3aa: CASRDPSGGATGELFF; CDR3nt: TGTGCCAGCAGAGATCCTAGCGGGGGGGCCACCGGGGAGCTGTTTTTT
d_gene: NA; abundance: medium-sized; j_gene: TRBJ1-1; v_gene: TRBV7-3; CDR3aa: CASSLLRDTEAFF; CDR3nt: TGTGCCAGCAGCTTGTTGCGGGACACTGAAGCTTTCTTT
d_gene: TRBD1; abundance: NA; j_gene: TRBJ1-6; v_gene: TRBV30; CDR3aa: CAWAHHDQGQGHSPLHF; CDR3nt: TGTGCCTGGGCGCACCATGACCAGGGACAGGGCCATTCACCCCTCCACTTT
d_gene: TRBD2; abundance: NA; j_gene: TRBJ2-3; v_gene: TRBV28; CDR3aa: CASSSRVSGRFADTQYF; CDR3nt: TGTGCCAGCAGCTCCCGGGTAAGCGGGAGATTCGCAGATACGCAGTATTTT
d_gene: TRBD2; abundance: NA; j_gene: TRBJ2-2; v_gene: TRBV11-2; CDR3aa: CASSLGWSGRPSNTGELFF; CDR3nt: TGTGCCAGCAGCTTAGGCTGGAGCGGGAGACCGTCGAACACCGGGGAGCTGTTTTTT
d_gene: NA; abundance: NA; j_gene: TRBJ1-3; v_gene: TRBV7-3; CDR3aa: CASSPAGNSGNTIYF; CDR3nt: TGTGCCAGCAGCCCCGCAGGGAACTCTGGAAACACCATATATTTT
d_gene: NA; abundance: NA; j_gene: TRBJ2-1; v_gene: TRBV5-6; CDR3aa: CASSLGMGGAHNEQFF; CDR3nt: TGTGCCAGCAGCTTGGGAATGGGGGGGGCCCACAATGAGCAGTTCTTC
d_gene: TRBD1; abundance: NA; j_gene: TRBJ2-2; v_gene: TRBV10-3; CDR3aa: CAISPQGADTGELFF; CDR3nt: TGTGCCATCAGCCCCCAGGGGGCGGACACCGGGGAGCTGTTTTTT
d_gene: TRBD1; abundance: once; j_gene: TRBJ2-7; v_gene: TRBV4-1; CDR3aa: CASGNPGTGPSYEQYF; CDR3nt: TGCGCCAGCGGGAACCCGGGGACAGGCCCCTCCTACGAGCAGTACTTC
d_gene: NA; abundance: NA; j_gene: TRBJ2-3; v_gene: TRBV6-6; CDR3aa: CASSYPPEGDTQYF; CDR3nt: TGTGCCAGCAGTTACCCCCCGGAGGGAGATACGCAGTATTTT
d_gene: NA; abundance: NA; j_gene: TRBJ2-2; v_gene: TRBV2; CDR3aa: CASSGPILNTGELFF; CDR3nt: TGTGCCAGCAGTGGCCCGATCCTAAACACCGGGGAGCTGTTTTTT
d_gene: NA; abundance: NA; j_gene: TRBJ2-2; v_gene: TRBV2; CDR3aa: CASNRDFGGELFF; CDR3nt: TGTGCCAGCAACAGGGATTTTGGCGGGGAGCTGTTTTTT
d_gene: NA; abundance: NA; j_gene: TRBJ2-2; v_gene: TRBV6-5; CDR3aa: CASSYAPTYGELFF; CDR3nt: TGTGCCAGCAGTTACGCTCCGACATACGGGGAGCTGTTTTTT
d_gene: NA; abundance: NA; j_gene: TRBJ2-3; v_gene: TRBV6-1; CDR3aa: CASQVGRADTQYF; CDR3nt: TGTGCCAGTCAAGTTGGTCGGGCAGATACGCAGTATTTT
d_gene: TRBD2; abundance: NA; j_gene: TRBJ2-1; v_gene: TRBV5-1; CDR3aa: CASRRLAGTNYNEQFF; CDR3nt: TGCGCCAGCAGGCGACTAGCGGGAACTAACTACAATGAGCAGTTCTTC
d_gene: NA; abundance: NA; j_gene: TRBJ1-4; v_gene: TRBV27; CDR3aa: CASSFGRLSGEKLFF; CDR3nt: TGTGCCAGCAGTTTCGGACGGCTATCGGGGGAAAAACTGTTTTTT